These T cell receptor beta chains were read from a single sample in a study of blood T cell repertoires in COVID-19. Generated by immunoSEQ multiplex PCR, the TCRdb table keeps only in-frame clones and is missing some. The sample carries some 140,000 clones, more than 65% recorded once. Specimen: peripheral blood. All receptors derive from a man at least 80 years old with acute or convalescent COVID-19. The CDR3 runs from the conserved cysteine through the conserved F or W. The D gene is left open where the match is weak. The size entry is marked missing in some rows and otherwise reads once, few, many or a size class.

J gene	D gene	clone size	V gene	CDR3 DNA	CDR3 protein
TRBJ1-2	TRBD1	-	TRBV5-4	TGTGCCAGCACCCCCGGACAGGGGAACTATGGCTACACCTTC	CASTPGQGNYGYTF
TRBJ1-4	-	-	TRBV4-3	TGCGCCAGCAGCCATGAGCCGAGGTCCGGGACTTCTAATGAAAAACTGTTTTTT	CASSHEPRSGTSNEKLFF
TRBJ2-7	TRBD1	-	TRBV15	TGTGCCACCAGCATCTCCGGGACAGGGGCCCCCGAGCAGTACTTC	CATSISGTGAPEQYF
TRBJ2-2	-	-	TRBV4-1	TGCGCCAGCAGCCAAGAAGGGGCAGGGTCAACCGGGGAGCTGTTTTTT	CASSQEGAGSTGELFF
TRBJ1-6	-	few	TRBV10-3	TGTGCCATCAGTGAGGGACAGCCCAATTCACCCCTCCACTTT	CAISEGQPNSPLHF
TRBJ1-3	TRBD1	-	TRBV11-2	TGTGCCAGCAGCGGCGAGGGGGCAACTGGAAACACCATATATTTT	CASSGEGATGNTIYF
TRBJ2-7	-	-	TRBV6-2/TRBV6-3	TGTGCCAGCAGTTACACAATACAGAACTACGAGCAGTACTTC	CASSYTIQNYEQYF
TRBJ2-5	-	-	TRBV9	TGTGCCAGCAGCGTAGACTCGGGGGAGACCCAGTACTTC	CASSVDSGETQYF
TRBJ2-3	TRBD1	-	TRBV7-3	TGTGCCAGCAGCTCCAGGGGGCGGGCAGATACGCAGTATTTT	CASSSRGRADTQYF
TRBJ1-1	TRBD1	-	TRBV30	TGTGCCTGGGGGACAGGGCGGGCCACTGAAGCTTTCTTT	CAWGTGRATEAFF
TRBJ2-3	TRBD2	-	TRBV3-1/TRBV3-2	TGTGCCAGCAGCCCGTTACGGACTAGCGGGGGGTCAGATACGCAGTATTTT	CASSPLRTSGGSDTQYF
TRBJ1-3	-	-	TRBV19	TGTGCCAGTACCCTCGACTGGGGCCCTGGAAACACCATATATTTT	CASTLDWGPGNTIYF
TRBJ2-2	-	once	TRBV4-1	TGCGCCAGCAGCCAAGTGGAGGGCACCGGGGAGCTGTTTTTT	CASSQVEGTGELFF
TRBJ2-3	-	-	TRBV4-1	TGCGCCAGCAGCCCCCCAGCGGATACGCAGTATTTT	CASSPPADTQYF
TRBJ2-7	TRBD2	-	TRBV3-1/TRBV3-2	TGTGCCAGCAGCCAAGAAAAGCGGGGGCCCTCCTACGAGCAGTACTTC	CASSQEKRGPSYEQYF
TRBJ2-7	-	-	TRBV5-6	TGTGCCAGCAGCTTATTGGGGCCGTCCTCCGAGCAGTACTTC	CASSLLGPSSEQYF
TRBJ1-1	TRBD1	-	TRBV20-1	TGCAGTGCTAGTTCTAGTACAGGGGGCCCTGAAGCTTTCTTT	CSASSSTGGPEAFF
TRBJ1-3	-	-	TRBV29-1	TGCAGCTATGAGCGGTCCGGAAACACCATATATTTT	CSYERSGNTIYF
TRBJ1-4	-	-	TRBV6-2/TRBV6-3	TGTGCCAGCAGTTACCTTCAGGTTCCGAGACCCGATATCGATGAAAAACTGTTTTTT	CASSYLQVPRPDIDEKLFF
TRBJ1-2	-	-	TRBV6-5	TGTGCCAGCAGGAGTTCATCAGGGGTCGGCTACACCTTC	CASRSSSGVGYTF
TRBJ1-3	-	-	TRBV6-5	TGTGCCAGCAGTTATAAGGGGGACTCTGGAAACACCATATATTTT	CASSYKGDSGNTIYF
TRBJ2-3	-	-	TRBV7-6	TGTGCCAGCAGCTCCTCCTTCGGGAGTTTGTTAGATACGCAGTATTTT	CASSSSFGSLLDTQYF
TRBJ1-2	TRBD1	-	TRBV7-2	TGTGCCAGCAGCCTGTTCTCGGGACAGGGCGATGGCTACACCTTC	CASSLFSGQGDGYTF
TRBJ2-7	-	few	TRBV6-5	TGTGCCAGCAGTTACGGCGGTGATTCCTACGAGCAGTACTTC	CASSYGGDSYEQYF
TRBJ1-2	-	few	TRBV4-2	TGTGCCAGCAGCCCAGAGGGCAGGGCCGGCTACACCTTC	CASSPEGRAGYTF
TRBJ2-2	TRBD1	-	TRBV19	TGTGCCAGTAGTATTCTCCTTCGTCGCCAGGGGGCGTCGGGGGAGCTGTTTTTT	CASSILLRRQGASGELFF
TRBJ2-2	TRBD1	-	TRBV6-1	TGTGCCAGCAGTGAATTGACAGGGGCCGGGGAGCTGTTTTTT	CASSELTGAGELFF
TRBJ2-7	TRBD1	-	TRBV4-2	TGTGCCAGCAGTCCTAAGACAGGGGTCTCTTACGAGCAGTACTTC	CASSPKTGVSYEQYF
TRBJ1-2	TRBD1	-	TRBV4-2	TGTGCCAGCAGCCCCAGACAGGGGGATGGCTACACCTTC	CASSPRQGDGYTF
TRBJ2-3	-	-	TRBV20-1	TGCAGTGCTAGTAATGCGGGGAGCACAGATACGCAGTATTTT	CSASNAGSTDTQYF
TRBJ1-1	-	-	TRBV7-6	TGTGCCAGCAGCTTTTCGGAACTAGACCCTGAAGCTTTCTTT	CASSFSELDPEAFF
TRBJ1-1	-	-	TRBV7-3	TGTGCCAGCAGCTTATTGGCTGAGGGTGAAGCTTTCTTT	CASSLLAEGEAFF
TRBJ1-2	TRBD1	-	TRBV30	TGTGCCTGGAAGAAGGACAGGGGAAACTATGGCTACACCTTC	CAWKKDRGNYGYTF
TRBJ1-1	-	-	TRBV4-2	TGTGCCAGCAGCCAAGGCAGAATTTACACTGAAGCTTTCTTT	CASSQGRIYTEAFF
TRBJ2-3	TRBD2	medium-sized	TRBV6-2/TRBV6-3	TGTGCCAGCAGTTATCGGGGGGATACAGATACGCAGTATTTT	CASSYRGDTDTQYF
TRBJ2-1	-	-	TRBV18	TGTGCCAGCTCACCAATGACTGATGAGCAGTTCTTC	CASSPMTDEQFF
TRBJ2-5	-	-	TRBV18	TGTGCCAGCTCACCACCTGGGTCCCCCGGGGGTACGAGGACCCAGTACTTC	CASSPPGSPGGTRTQYF
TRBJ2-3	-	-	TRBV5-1	TGCGCCAGCAGCCGATCCAGGGGACCAGATACGCAGTATTTT	CASSRSRGPDTQYF
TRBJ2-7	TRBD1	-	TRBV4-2	TGTGCCAGCAGCCAGGACAGGGAAGGCGAGCAGTACTTC	CASSQDREGEQYF
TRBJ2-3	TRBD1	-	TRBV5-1	TGCGCCAGCAGTTGGGGACAGGGGGCAGCAGATACGCAGTATTTT	CASSWGQGAADTQYF
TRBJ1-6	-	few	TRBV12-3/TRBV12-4	-	CASSSSNSPLHF
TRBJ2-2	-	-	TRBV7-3	TGTGCCAGCAGCTTAGGAGTCAACACCGGGGAGCTGTTTTTT	CASSLGVNTGELFF
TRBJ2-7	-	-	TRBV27	TGTGCCAGCAGTTTGCGGCGCACCTACGAGCAGTACTTC	CASSLRRTYEQYF
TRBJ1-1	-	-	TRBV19	TGTGCCAGTAGTATGGCGACAAGGGGCAAAGGCACTGAAGCTTTCTTT	CASSMATRGKGTEAFF
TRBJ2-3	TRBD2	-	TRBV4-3	TGCGCCAGCAGCCAGGGACTAGCGGGGGGTAGCACAGATACGCAGTATTTT	CASSQGLAGGSTDTQYF
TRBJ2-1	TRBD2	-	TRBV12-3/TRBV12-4	TGTGCCAGCACCCTAGCGGGGGGTGGTGAGCAGTTCTTC	CASTLAGGGEQFF
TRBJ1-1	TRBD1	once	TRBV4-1	TGCGCCAGCAGCCCCCCAACAGGGGGACGAACTGAAGCTTTCTTT	CASSPPTGGRTEAFF
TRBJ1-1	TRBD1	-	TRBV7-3	TGTGCCAGCAGCCCTTGGGGAGCAGGGGGCTTCGAAGCTTTCTTT	CASSPWGAGGFEAFF
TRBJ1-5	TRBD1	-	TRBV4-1	TGCGCCAGCAGCCAAGACCGGACAGGTGCGGGGCAGCCCCAGCATTTT	CASSQDRTGAGQPQHF
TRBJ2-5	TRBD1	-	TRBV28	TGTGCCAGCACGACAGGGGTAGAGACCCAGTACTTC	CASTTGVETQYF
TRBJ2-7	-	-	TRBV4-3	TGCGCCAGCAGCCGATACGACAGCCCTTCCTACGAGCAGTACTTC	CASSRYDSPSYEQYF
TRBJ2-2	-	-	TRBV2	TGTGCCCGCTCCAGGCAGGGAAACACCGGGGAGCTGTTTTTT	CARSRQGNTGELFF
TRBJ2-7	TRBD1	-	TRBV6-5	TGTGCCAGCAGTTACTCGGTAGACAGGGGAAGTGAGCAGTACTTC	CASSYSVDRGSEQYF
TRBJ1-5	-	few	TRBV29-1	TGCAGCGACTGTAGTAGCAATCAGCCCCAGCATTTT	CSDCSSNQPQHF
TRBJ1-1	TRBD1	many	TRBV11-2	TGTGCCAGCAGCGCCCGACAGGGTTGGGACACTGAAGCTTTCTTT	CASSARQGWDTEAFF
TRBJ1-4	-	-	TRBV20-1	TGCAGTCCCCATCAGGCAGAAAAACTGTTTTTT	CSPHQAEKLFF
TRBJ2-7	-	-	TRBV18	TGTGCCAGCTCACCTGGGGGCAGGGACTCCTACGAGCAGTACTTC	CASSPGGRDSYEQYF